Listed below are T cell receptor beta chains from one sample, sequenced in a study of blood T cell repertoires in COVID-19. Generated by immunoSEQ multiplex PCR, the TCRdb table keeps only in-frame clones and is missing some. Seen here are more than 150,000 clones, about 85% observed once, and the top ten hold around 2%. The source material was PBMCs or T cells enriched from blood (not recorded which). These receptors all come from a woman aged 25 to 39 who had recovered from COVID-19. CDR3s leave out the opening cysteine and the closing phenylalanine or tryptophan.

TRBV2	TRBJ1-6	ASGRDSNSPLH
TRBV15	TRBJ2-7	ATSSRALTGAYEQY
TRBV27	TRBJ2-7	ASSPGSRIRYEQY
TRBV5-1	TRBJ2-3	ASSLGTELTDTQY
TRBV7-9	TRBJ1-2	ASSLVQGFYT
TRBV19	TRBJ1-4	ASSILGVKGEKLF
TRBV18	TRBJ1-2	ASSPAGQGARGYT
TRBV7-2	TRBJ1-1	ASSPYRDYTEAF
TRBV19	TRBJ2-3	ASSIAGAGTDTQY
TRBV11-2	TRBJ1-1	ASSYSLLGQGRRTEAF
TRBV14	TRBJ2-1	ASSHRQTSREQF
TRBV7-9	TRBJ1-6	ASSLDEAGTYNSPLH
TRBV6-4	TRBJ2-1	ASSDGLAPYNEQF
TRBV6-5	TRBJ2-1	ASSSGTGIKNEQF
TRBV6-2/TRBV6-3	TRBJ1-1	ASSPPAGIMNTEAF
TRBV6-5	TRBJ2-7	ASSWDSSGSFGEQY
TRBV28	TRBJ2-7	ASSPGEPYEQY
TRBV6-5	TRBJ1-2	ASRPGQGYGYT
TRBV12-3/TRBV12-4	TRBJ1-6	ASSPGTGYPLH
TRBV12-3/TRBV12-4	TRBJ1-1	ASTGQGNTEAF
TRBV19	TRBJ2-2	ASRQDRGAGELF
TRBV19	TRBJ1-4	ASSTGGPSTNEKLF
TRBV4-3	TRBJ2-7	ASSQDWTTLYEQY
TRBV2	TRBJ2-1	ASRRSSGDSNEQF
TRBV4-3	TRBJ1-6	ASSRGTVGNSPLH
TRBV7-3	TRBJ2-1	ASSLSTGRDEQF
TRBV7-9	TRBJ1-2	ASSQDGGGYGYT
TRBV6-6	TRBJ1-4	ASSYSGKGEKLF
TRBV5-4	TRBJ2-7	ASSPKLAGDSEQY
TRBV6-5	TRBJ1-2	ASRPDRVYGYT
TRBV5-3	TRBJ2-7	ARSLTVTGNGSLASSYEQY
TRBV19	TRBJ1-1	ASSRTVNTEAF
TRBV18	TRBJ1-1	ASSPPSRQNTEAF
TRBV6-5	TRBJ1-3	ASRYSRDTRNTIY
TRBV5-4	TRBJ2-7	ASSSRDRIYEQY
TRBV4-2	TRBJ1-3	ASSQDSGAGSTGNTIY
TRBV7-2	TRBJ1-2	ASSLSGGEYGYT
TRBV11-2	TRBJ1-3	ASSLGAGVGNTIY
TRBV5-4	TRBJ1-4	ASSLGFDRNEKLF
TRBV5-1	TRBJ1-5	ASSWGGPDQPQH
TRBV29-1	TRBJ2-2	SVVLAGRGRVLSGELF
TRBV11-2	TRBJ2-7	ASSLDRAREQY
TRBV28	TRBJ2-5	ASTPPSGETQY
TRBV18	TRBJ1-5	ASHRDTQPQH
TRBV7-9	TRBJ1-3	ASSLWDRVFGNTIY
TRBV7-9	TRBJ2-5	ASSLTEQETQY
TRBV2	TRBJ2-7	ASSDLGEAYEQY
TRBV4-3	TRBJ1-2	ASSQKGAHRNYGYT
TRBV21-1	TRBJ1-6	ASSKARDRVSSYNSPLH
TRBV2	TRBJ2-5	ASSESSNQETQY
TRBV5-4	TRBJ1-1	ASSLRGMGRGTEAF
TRBV19	TRBJ2-3	ASTGPGLSTDTQY
TRBV2	TRBJ2-1	ASSPTSGGANNEQF
TRBV21-1	TRBJ2-7	ASSKSGGRPFEQY
TRBV7-9	TRBJ1-4	ASSLFNNRRLDEKLF
TRBV7-3	TRBJ2-2	ASSPNPEAGGLTGELF
TRBV15	TRBJ1-5	ATSRSPAGKGAEKQH